The entry below gives a single TCR beta chain sequence along with its context. The entry originates in a study of Ad26.COV2.S vaccination and SARS-CoV-2 variants. Treatment meaning: around 19 received Ad26.COV2.S at low or high dose, single or two shots; about 5 received placebo; per-sample allocation not given. The samples were gathered on day 63 after the first injection of vaccine or placebo. Data came from immunoSEQ multiplex PCR; TCRdb stores just in-frame clones and leaves some out. The data hold 300,000 to 400,000 clones, with 70% to 90% observed a single time. V was cut by 0 bases and J by 6 bases, with 6 bases left in between. Germline CDR1 SEHNR, CDR2 FQNEAQ (reference sequence). The CDR3 totals 12 residues.

V is TRBV7-9 and J is TRBJ2-7, with D possibly matching TRBD1 (6 bases). The receptor comes from a person aged 18-65 years who received the Ad26.COV2.S COVID-19 vaccine or a placebo. The material sequenced was peripheral blood, taken in a trial of Ad26.COV2.S vaccine versus placebo. CDR3 sequence: CASSLAGGEQYF. CDR3 nucleotides: TGTGCCAGCAGCTTAGCAGGGGGCGAGCAGTACTTC. Filled out from reference TRBV7-9 and TRBJ2-7, the complete variable domain reads DTGVSQNPRHKITKRGQNVTFRCDPISEHNRLYWYRQTLGQGPEFLTYFQNEAQLEKSRLLSDRFSAERPKGSFSTLEIQRTEQGDSAMYLCASSLAGGEQYFGPGTRLTVT.